These 12 T cell receptor beta chains came from one sample sequenced in a study of monozygotic twins with inflammatory bowel disease. Reanalyzing the 5' RACE reads, TCRdb keeps one entry per CDR3 protein, without DNA. Found here are tens of thousands of distinct CDR3 sequences; the top ten clones hold about 4.9%. The sequenced sample consisted of blood. The receptors derive from a human donor with ulcerative colitis or Crohn's disease, or a healthy co-twin of an affected twin (not recorded which).

The rearrangement joins TRBV19 to TRBJ2-7; TCRdb picks TRBD2, but there is no DNA to check that call. Germline assignment: CDR1 LNHDA and CDR2 SQIVND (reference sequence). The CDR3 consists of 15 residues. CDR3 amino acids: CASSFGVGGTDEQYF.

The genes are TRBV3-1 and TRBJ2-1; TCRdb outputs TRBD2, but without DNA this stays unchecked. The CDR3 totals 16 residues. Germline V gene data show CDR1 as LGHDT and CDR2 as YNNKEL (reference sequence). Here the CDR3 reads CASSQGPSGGAAEQFF.

The chain carries TRBV5-1 and TRBJ2-1; the TCRdb D gene call, TRBD1, has no DNA to confirm it. The length of the CDR3 is 13 residues. CDR1 SGHRS and CDR2 YFSETQ come from the germline V gene. The CDR3 sequence: CASSTNLGGEQFF. Looking up the rest from reference TRBV5-1 and TRBJ2-1 gives the full variable domain: KAGVTQTPRYLIKTRGQQVTLSCSPISGHRSVSWYQQTPGQGLQFLFEYFSETQRNKGNFPGRFSGRQFSNSRSEMNVSTLELGDSALYLCASSTNLGGEQFFGPGTRLTVL.

V gene TRBV3-1 combines with J gene TRBJ2-3; the D gene TCRdb calls, TRBD2, cannot be checked with no DNA. The CDR3 is made up of 17 amino acids. Per germline, CDR1 LGHDT and CDR2 YNNKEL (reference sequence). The CDR3 sequence: CASSQGLAGGLTDTQYF.

The CDR3 sequence is CASSLDREQYF. This rearrangement joins TRBV5-1 to TRBJ2-7. The CDR3 sequence is 11 residues long. CDR1 is SGHRS and CDR2 is YFSETQ in the germline V gene.

CDR3 amino acids: CASSPGGRGGYTF. This chain links TRBV7-9 with TRBJ1-2; TCRdb's D call, TRBD1, is unchecked because there is no DNA. This CDR3 is built from 13 residues. Germline CDR1 is SEHNR and CDR2 is FQNEAQ (reference sequence).

This rearrangement joins TRBV27 to TRBJ1-5. This CDR3 comprises 15 residues. Germline-derived CDR1 and CDR2 are MNHEY and SMNVEV (reference sequence). CDR3 loop: CASSLVPLGNQPQHF.

The rearrangement uses TRBV12-3 or TRBV12-4 and TRBJ2-5; with no DNA, the TCRdb D assignment of TRBD1 cannot be verified. CDR3 size: 13 residues. The CDR3 loop is CASSLSQQETQYF.

The V and J genes are TRBV4-3 and TRBJ2-7; with no DNA, the TCRdb D assignment of TRBD1 cannot be verified. Looked up from germline, CDR1 is LGHNA and CDR2 is YSLEER. The CDR3 sequence is 15 residues long. This CDR3 reads CASSHRQQGVYEQYF.

The chain is built from TRBV28 and TRBJ1-1; the TCRdb D gene call, TRBD1, has no DNA to confirm it. The CDR3 has 13 amino acids. Germline lookup yields CDR1 MDHEN and CDR2 SYDVKM. Here the CDR3 reads CASSRQGSAEAFF. Variable domain in full (rest from reference TRBV28 and TRBJ1-1): DVKVTQSSRYLVKRTGEKVFLECVQDMDHENMFWYRQDPGLGLRLIYFSYDVKMKEKGDIPEGYSVSREKKERFSLILESASTNQTSMYLCASSRQGSAEAFFGQGTRLTVV.

The rearrangement links TRBV5-1 to TRBJ2-2; the TRBD1 assignment by TCRdb is unverifiable without DNA. CDR1 is SGHRS, CDR2 YFSETQ, per germline. This CDR3 spans 14 amino acids. This CDR3 is CASRDRAGAGELFF.

The chain joins TRBV30 to TRBJ2-2; the D gene TCRdb calls, TRBD1, cannot be checked with no DNA. The CDR3 sequence is 14 residues long. CDR1 GTSNPN and CDR2 SVGIG come from the germline V gene (reference sequence). This CDR3 is CAWATGNVAGELFF.